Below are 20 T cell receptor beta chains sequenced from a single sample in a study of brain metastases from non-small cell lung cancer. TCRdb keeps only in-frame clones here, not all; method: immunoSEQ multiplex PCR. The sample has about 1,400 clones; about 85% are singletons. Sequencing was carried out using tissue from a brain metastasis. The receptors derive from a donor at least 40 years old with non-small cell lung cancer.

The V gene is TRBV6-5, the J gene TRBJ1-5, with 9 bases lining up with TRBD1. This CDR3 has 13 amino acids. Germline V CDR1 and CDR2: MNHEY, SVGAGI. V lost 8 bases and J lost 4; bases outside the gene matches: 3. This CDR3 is CASQTGGNQPQHF. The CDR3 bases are TGTGCCAGCCAGACAGGGGGAAATCAGCCCCAGCATTTT.

CDR3 protein: CASSPSTGRGYTF. The CDR3 DNA reads TGTGCCAGCAGCCCCTCGACAGGGAGGGGCTACACCTTC. The chain carries TRBV6-5 and TRBJ1-2; 7 nucleotides agree with TRBD1. The CDR3 consists of 13 residues. With V trimmed by 6 bases and J by 8 bases, 9 bases remained unmatched. Germline assignment: CDR1 MNHEY and CDR2 SVGAGI.

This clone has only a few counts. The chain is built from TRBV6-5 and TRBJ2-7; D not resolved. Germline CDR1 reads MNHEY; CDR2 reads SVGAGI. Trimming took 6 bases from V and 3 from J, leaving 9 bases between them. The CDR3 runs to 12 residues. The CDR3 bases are TGTGCCAGCAGCGGTCAGTACTACGAGCAGTACTTC. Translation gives CASSGQYYEQYF.

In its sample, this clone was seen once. The CDR3 DNA sequence: TGTGCCAGCAGGTTGGGGGAGGTTACCTACGAGCAGTACTTC. It translates to CASRLGEVTYEQYF. This chain connects TRBV2 to TRBJ2-7; possible D gene TRBD2, 6 bases. The V and J ends lost 6 bases and 2 bases respectively, with 14 bases between them. Germline assignment: CDR1 SNHLY and CDR2 FYNNEI. The length of the CDR3 is 14 residues.

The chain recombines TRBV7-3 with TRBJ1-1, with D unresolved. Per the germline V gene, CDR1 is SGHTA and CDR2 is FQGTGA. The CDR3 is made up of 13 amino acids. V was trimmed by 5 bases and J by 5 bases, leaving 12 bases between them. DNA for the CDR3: TGTGCCAGCAGCCTAGGAGGGTGGACTGAAGCTTTCTTT. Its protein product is CASSLGGWTEAFF.

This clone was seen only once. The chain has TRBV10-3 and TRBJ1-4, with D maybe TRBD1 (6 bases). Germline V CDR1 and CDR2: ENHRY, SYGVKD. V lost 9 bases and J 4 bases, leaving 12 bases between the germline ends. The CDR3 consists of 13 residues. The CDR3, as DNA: TGTGCCATTCGGTCAGGGGATAATGAAAAACTGTTTTTT. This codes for CAIRSGDNEKLFF.

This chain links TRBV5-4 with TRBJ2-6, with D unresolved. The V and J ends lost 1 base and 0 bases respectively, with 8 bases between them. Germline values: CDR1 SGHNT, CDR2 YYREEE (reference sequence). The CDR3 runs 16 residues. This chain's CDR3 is CASSLLSSSGANVLTF. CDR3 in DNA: TGTGCCAGCAGCTTGTTATCGTCCTCTGGGGCCAACGTCCTGACTTTC.

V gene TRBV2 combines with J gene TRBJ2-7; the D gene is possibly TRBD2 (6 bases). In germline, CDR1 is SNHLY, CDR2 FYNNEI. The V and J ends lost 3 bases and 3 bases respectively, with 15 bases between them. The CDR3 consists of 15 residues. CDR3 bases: TGTGCCAGCAGTGAGGGCCCCGCCGGGAGCTACGAGCAGTACTTC. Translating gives CASSEGPAGSYEQYF. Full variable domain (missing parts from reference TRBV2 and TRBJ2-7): EPEVTQTPSHQVTQMGQEVILRCVPISNHLYFYWYRQILGQKVEFLVSFYNNEISEKSEIFDDQFSVERPDGSNFTLKIRSTKLEDSAMYFCASSEGPAGSYEQYFGPGTRLTVT.

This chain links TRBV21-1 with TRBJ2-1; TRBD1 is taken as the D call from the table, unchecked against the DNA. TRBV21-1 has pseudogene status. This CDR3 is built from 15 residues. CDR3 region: CASSKDRDKNNEQFF. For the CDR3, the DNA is TGTGCCAGCAGCAAAGACCGGGACAAAAACAATGAGCAGTTCTTC.

The CDR3, as DNA: TGTGCCAGCAGCTTAGAAGGTCCTAACTATGAGCAGTACTTC. Residues: CASSLEGPNYEQYF. The genes are TRBV11-3 and TRBJ2-7; D remains ambiguous. V lost 0 bases, J lost 7 bases, and 13 bases lay in between. The CDR3 runs 14 residues. Germline V lookup: CDR1 SGHNT, CDR2 YENEEA.

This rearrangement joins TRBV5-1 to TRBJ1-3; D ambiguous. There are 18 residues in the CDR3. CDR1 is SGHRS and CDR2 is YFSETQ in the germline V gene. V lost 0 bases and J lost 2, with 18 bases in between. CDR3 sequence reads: CASSLAGGRVNTGNTIYF. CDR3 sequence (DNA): TGCGCCAGCAGCTTGGCCGGAGGAAGGGTGAATACTGGAAACACCATATATTTT.

For the CDR3, the DNA is TGCGCCAGCAGAAAGACAGGGGGCGACTATGGCTACACCTTC. This codes for CASRKTGGDYGYTF. The rearrangement uses TRBV5-1 and TRBJ1-2, with 10 bases fitting TRBD1. Germline CDR1 is SGHRS and CDR2 is YFSETQ. This CDR3 is 14 amino acids long. The J segment lost 3 bases and the V segment lost 5 bases, leaving 4 bases of the junction unmatched.

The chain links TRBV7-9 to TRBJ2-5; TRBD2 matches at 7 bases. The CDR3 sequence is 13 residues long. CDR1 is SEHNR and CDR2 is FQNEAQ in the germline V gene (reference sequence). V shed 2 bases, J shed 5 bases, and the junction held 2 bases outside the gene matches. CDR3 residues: CASSLSRGETQYF. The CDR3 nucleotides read TGTGCCAGCAGCTTATCGCGGGGGGAGACCCAGTACTTC.

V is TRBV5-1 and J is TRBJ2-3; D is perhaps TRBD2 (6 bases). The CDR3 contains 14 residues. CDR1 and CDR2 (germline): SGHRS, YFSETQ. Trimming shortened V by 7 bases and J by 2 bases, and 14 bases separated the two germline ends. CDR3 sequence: CASGIADYTDTQYF. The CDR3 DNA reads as TGCGCCAGCGGTATAGCGGACTACACAGATACGCAGTATTTT.

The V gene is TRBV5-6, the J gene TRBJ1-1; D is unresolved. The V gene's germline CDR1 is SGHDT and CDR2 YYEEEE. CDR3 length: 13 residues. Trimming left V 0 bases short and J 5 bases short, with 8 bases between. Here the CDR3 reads CASSLEGGTEAFF. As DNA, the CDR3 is TGTGCCAGCAGCTTGGAGGGAGGGACTGAAGCTTTCTTT. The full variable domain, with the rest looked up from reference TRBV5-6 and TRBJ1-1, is DAGVTQSPTHLIKTRGQQVTLRCSPKSGHDTVSWYQQALGQGPQFIFQYYEEEERQRGNFPDRFSGHQFPNYSSELNVNALLLGDSALYLCASSLEGGTEAFFGQGTRLTVV.

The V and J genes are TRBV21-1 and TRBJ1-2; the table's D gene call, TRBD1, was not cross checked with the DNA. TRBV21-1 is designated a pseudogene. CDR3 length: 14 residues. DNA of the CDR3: TGTGCCAGCAGCAAGGGGCAGGGGGAACAGGGCTACACCTTC. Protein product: CASSKGQGEQGYTF.

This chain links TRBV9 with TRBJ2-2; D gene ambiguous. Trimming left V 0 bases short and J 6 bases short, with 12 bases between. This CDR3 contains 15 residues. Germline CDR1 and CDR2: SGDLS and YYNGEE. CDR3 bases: TGTGCCAGCAGCGTAGGTAGCCTCGGCTCCGGGGAGCTGTTTTTT. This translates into CASSVGSLGSGELFF.

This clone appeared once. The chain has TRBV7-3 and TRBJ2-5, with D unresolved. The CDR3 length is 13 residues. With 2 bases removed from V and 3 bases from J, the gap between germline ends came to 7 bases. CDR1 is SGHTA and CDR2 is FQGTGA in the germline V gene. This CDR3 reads CASSLEAEETQYF. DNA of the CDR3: TGTGCCAGCAGCTTAGAAGCCGAAGAGACCCAGTACTTC.

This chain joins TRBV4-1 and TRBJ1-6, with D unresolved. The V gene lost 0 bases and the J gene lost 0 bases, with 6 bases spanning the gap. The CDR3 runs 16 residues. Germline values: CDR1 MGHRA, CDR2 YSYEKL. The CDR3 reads CASSQETSSYNSPLHF. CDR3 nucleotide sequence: TGCGCCAGCAGCCAAGAAACGAGCTCCTATAATTCACCCCTCCACTTT.

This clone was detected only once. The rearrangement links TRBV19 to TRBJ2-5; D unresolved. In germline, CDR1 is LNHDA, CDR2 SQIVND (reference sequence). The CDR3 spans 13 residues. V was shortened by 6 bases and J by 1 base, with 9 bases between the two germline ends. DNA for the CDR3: TGTGCCAGTAGCCCCGGACGCCAAGAGACCCAGTACTTC. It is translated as CASSPGRQETQYF.